The text below deals with one T cell receptor beta chain. This study enrolled people aged 18 to 89 from around 25 US geographic areas. Participants were placed into cohorts based on the clinical history they reported. Germline-derived CDR1 and CDR2 are SGHDT and YYEEEE. The CDR3 sequence is 14 residues long. V was pared by 5 bases and J by 1 base, with 6 bases of the junction left unmatched. These data originate in a study of blood T cell repertoires in COVID-19. Study at large: The cDNA or gDNA used as material had been derived from T cells, B-cell-depleted T cells, or PBMCs.

Original methodology: Cell counts per sample came from amplifying reference gene primers. This table comes from immunoSEQ multiplex PCR, and its TCRdb copy is limited to in-frame clones, with some not included. For V, J and clone size, that table is used; D and trimming come from the DNA. The sample contains some 320,000 clones, roughly nine tenths of which appear only once. This clonotype was sampled from a man in his 60s who had recovered from COVID-19. Input material: PBMCs or T cells enriched from blood (not recorded which). The chain uses TRBV5-6 and TRBJ2-7; 7 bases agree with TRBD1. This chain's CDR3 is CASRKRQGSYEQYF. The CDR3 coding sequence is TGTGCCAGCAGGAAGAGACAGGGTTCCTACGAGCAGTACTTC.